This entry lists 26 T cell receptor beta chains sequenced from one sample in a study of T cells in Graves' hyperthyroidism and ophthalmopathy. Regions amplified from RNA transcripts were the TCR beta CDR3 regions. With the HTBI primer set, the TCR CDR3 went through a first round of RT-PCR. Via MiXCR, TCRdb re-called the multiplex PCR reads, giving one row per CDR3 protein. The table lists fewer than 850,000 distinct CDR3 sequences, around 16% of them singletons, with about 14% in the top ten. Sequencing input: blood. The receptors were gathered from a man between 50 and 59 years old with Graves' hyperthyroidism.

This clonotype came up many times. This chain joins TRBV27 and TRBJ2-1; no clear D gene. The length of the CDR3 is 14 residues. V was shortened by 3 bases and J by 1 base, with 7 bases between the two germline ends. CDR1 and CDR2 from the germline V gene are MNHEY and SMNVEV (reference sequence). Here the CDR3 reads CASSFSVSYNEQFF. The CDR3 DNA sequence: TGTGCCAGCAGTTTTAGTGTATCCTACAATGAGCAGTTCTTC.

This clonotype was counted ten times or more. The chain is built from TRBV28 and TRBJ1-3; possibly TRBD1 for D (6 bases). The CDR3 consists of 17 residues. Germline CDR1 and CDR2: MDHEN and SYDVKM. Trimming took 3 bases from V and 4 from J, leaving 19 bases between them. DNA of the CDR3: TGTGCCAGCAGTTTCCTTGCTGACAGGTATTCCGGAAACACCATATATTTT. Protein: CASSFLADRYSGNTIYF.

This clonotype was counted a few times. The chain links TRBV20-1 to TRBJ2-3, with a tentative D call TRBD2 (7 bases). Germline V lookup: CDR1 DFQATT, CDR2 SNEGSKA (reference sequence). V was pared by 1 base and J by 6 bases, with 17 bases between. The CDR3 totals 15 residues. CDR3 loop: CSARAKGGGPDTQYF. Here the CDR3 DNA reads TGCAGTGCTAGAGCGAAAGGGGGGGGGCCGGATACGCAGTATTTT.

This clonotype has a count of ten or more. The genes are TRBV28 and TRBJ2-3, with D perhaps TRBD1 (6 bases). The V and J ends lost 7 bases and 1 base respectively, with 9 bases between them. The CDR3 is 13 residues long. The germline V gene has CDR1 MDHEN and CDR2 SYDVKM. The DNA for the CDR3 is TGTGCCAGCATACAGGGAGGCACAGATACGCAGTATTTT. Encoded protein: CASIQGGTDTQYF.

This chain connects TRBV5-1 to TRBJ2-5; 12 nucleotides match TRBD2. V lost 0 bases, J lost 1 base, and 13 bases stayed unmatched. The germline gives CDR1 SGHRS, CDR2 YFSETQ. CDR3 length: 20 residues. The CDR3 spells CASSLGPGLAGSTFQETQYF. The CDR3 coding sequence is TGCGCCAGCAGCTTGGGCCCGGGACTAGCGGGTTCAACCTTCCAAGAGACCCAGTACTTC.

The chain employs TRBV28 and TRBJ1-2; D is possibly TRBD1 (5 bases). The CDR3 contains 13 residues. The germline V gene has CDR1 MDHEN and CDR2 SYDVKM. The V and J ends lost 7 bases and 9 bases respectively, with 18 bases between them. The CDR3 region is CASINGGGASYTF. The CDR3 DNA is TGTGCCAGCATCAACGGGGGAGGGGCTAGCTACACCTTC.

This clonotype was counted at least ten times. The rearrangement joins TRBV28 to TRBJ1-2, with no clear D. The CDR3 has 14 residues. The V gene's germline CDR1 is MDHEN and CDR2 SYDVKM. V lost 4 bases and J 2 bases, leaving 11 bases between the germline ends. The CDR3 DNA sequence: TGTGCCAGCAGTTCATTCACGGGGAACTATGGCTACACCTTC. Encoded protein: CASSSFTGNYGYTF.

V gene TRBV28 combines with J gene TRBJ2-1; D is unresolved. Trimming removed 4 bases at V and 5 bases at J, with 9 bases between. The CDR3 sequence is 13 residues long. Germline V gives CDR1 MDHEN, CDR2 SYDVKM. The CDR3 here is CASSSRMDNEQFF. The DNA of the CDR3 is TGTGCCAGCAGTTCACGAATGGACAATGAGCAGTTCTTC.

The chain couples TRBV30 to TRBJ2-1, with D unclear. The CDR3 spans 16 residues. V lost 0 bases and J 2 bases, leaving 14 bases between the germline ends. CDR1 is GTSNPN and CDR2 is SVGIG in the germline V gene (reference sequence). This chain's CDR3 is CAWSVLRLSTYNEQFF. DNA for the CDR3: TGTGCCTGGAGTGTACTTAGGCTGAGCACCTACAATGAGCAGTTCTTC.

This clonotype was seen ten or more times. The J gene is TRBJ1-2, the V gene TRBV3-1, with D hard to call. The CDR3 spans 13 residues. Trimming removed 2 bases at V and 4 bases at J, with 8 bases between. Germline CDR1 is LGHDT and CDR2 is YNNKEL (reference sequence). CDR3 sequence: CASSQRTGYGYTF. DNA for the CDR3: TGTGCCAGCAGCCAACGCACGGGCTATGGCTACACCTTC.

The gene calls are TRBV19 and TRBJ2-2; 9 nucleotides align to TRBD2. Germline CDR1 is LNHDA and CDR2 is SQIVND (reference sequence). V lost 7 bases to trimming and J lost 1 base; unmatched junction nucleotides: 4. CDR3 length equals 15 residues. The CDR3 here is CASTPTSGNTGELFF. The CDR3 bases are TGTGCCAGTACCCCGACTAGCGGGAACACCGGGGAGCTGTTTTTT.

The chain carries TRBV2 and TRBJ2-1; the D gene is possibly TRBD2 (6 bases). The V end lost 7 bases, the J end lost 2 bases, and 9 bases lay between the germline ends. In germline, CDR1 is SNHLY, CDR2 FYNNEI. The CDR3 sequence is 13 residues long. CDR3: CASTSETYNEQFF. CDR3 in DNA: TGTGCCAGCACTAGCGAGACCTACAATGAGCAGTTCTTC.

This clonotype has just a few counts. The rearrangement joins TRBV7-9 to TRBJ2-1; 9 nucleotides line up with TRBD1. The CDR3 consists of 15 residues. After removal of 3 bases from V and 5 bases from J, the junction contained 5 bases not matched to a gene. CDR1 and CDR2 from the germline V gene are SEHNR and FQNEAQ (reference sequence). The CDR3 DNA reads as TGTGCCAGCAGCTTTTGGGACAGGGTGGACAATGAGCAGTTCTTC. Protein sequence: CASSFWDRVDNEQFF.

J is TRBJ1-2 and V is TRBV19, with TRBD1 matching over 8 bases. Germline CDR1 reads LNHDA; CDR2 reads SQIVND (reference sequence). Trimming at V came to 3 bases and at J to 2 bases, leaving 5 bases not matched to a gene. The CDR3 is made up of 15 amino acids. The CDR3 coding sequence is TGTGCCAGTAGTATTTTGGGACAGGCGAACTATGGCTACACCTTC. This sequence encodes CASSILGQANYGYTF.

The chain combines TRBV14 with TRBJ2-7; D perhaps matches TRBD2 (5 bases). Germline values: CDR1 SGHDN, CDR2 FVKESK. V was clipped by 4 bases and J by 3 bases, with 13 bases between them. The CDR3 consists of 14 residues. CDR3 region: CASSPYVGNYEQYF. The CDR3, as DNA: TGTGCCAGCAGCCCCTACGTCGGGAACTACGAGCAGTACTTC.

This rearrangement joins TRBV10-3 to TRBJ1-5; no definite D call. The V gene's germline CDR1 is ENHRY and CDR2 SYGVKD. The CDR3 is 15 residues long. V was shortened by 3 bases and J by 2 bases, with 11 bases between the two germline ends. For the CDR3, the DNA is TGTGCCATCAGTGATAGGGCCCAGGGCAATCAGCCCCAGCATTTT. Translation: CAISDRAQGNQPQHF.

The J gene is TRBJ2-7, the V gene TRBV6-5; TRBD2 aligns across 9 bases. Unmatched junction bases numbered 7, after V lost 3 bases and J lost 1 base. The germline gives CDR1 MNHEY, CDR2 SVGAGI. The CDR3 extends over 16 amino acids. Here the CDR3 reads CASSYSSGRVSYEQYF. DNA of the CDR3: TGTGCCAGCAGTTATAGTAGCGGGAGAGTATCCTACGAGCAGTACTTC.

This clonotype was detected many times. CDR3 in amino acids: CSVGFSGSVATGELFF. CDR3 sequence (DNA): TGCAGCGTTGGTTTTAGCGGGAGTGTTGCCACCGGGGAGCTGTTTTTT. The chain recombines TRBV29-1 with TRBJ2-2; 9 nucleotides line up with TRBD2. The length of the CDR3 is 16 residues. V dropped 4 bases and J dropped 4; count of bases not matched to a gene: 10. Germline V gene lookup returns CDR1 SQVTM and CDR2 ANQGSEA.

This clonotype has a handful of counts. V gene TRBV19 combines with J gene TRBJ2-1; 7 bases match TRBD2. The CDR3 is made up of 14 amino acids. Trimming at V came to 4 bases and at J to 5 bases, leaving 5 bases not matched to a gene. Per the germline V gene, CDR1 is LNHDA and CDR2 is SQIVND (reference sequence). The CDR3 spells CASSTGLGNNEQFF. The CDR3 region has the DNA TGTGCCAGTAGTACCGGACTAGGCAACAATGAGCAGTTCTTC.

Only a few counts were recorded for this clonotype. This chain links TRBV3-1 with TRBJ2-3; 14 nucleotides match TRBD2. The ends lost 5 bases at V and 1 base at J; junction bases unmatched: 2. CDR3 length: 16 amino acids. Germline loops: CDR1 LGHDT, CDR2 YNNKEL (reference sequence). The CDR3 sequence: CASSAGLAGGTDTQYF. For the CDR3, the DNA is TGTGCCAGCAGCGCGGGACTAGCGGGGGGCACAGATACGCAGTATTTT.

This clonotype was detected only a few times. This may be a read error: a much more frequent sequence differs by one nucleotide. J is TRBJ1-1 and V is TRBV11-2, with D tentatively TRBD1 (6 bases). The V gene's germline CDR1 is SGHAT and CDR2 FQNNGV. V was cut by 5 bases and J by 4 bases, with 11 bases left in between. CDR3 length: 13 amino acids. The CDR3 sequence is CASSSGQSTEAFF. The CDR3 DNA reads TGTGCCAGCAGCAGCGGACAGTCCACTGAAGCTTTCTTT.

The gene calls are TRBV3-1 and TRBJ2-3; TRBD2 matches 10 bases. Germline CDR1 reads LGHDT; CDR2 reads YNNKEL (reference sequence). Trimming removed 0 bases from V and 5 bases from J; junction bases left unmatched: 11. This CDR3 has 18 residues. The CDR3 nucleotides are TGTGCCAGCAGCCAAGACGGGGGACTAGCGCCACAGGGAGATACGCAGTATTTT. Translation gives CASSQDGGLAPQGDTQYF.

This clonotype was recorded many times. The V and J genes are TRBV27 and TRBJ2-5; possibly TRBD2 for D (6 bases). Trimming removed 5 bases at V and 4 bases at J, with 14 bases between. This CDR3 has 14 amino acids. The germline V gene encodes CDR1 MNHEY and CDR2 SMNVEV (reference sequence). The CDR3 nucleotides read TGTGCCAGCAGTCCCCGCGGAGGGCGAGAGACCCAGTACTTC. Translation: CASSPRGGRETQYF.

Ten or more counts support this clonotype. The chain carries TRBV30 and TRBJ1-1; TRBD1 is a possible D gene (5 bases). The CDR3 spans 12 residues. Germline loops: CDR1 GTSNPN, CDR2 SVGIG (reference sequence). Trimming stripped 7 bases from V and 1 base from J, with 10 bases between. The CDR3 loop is CAFGGTNTEAFF. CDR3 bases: TGTGCCTTCGGGGGTACGAACACTGAAGCTTTCTTT.

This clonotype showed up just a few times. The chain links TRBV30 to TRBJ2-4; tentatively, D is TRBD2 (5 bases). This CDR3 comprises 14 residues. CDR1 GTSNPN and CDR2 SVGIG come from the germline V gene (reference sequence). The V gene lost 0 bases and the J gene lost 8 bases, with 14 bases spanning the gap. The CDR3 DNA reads TGTGCCTGGAGTGTAGAATTGGGGAGAGACATTCAGTACTTC. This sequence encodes CAWSVELGRDIQYF.

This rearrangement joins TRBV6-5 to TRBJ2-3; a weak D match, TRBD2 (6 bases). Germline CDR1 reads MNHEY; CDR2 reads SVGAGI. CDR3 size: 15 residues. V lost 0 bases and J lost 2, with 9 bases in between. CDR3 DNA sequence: TGTGCCAGCAGTTACTCACCGGGAGACACAGATACGCAGTATTTT. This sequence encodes CASSYSPGDTDTQYF.